The entry below gives a single T cell receptor (beta chain) sequence along with its context. Survey-level immunoSEQ sequencing profiled the TCR beta repertoire. Measured with immunoSEQ multiplex PCR; TCRdb has only the in-frame clones, and not every one. The sample holds some 68,000 clones; 93% are singletons and the top ten take under 4.5%. CDR1 and CDR2 (germline): SEHNR, FQNEAQ (reference sequence). The V segment lost 5 bases and the J segment 7 bases; nucleotides outside the gene matches: 9. The CDR3 has 15 amino acids. The sequenced sample consisted of PBMCs. This chain connects TRBV7-9 to TRBJ1-4; TRBD1 aligns across 8 bases. This sequence originates from a man aged 40-55 years with rheumatoid arthritis. The CDR3 coding sequence is TGTGCCAGCAGCCTAGGGCAGGGGGCGATTGAAAAACTGTTTTTT. This encodes CASSLGQGAIEKLFF. Supplemented by reference TRBV7-9 and TRBJ1-4, the full variable domain reads DTGVSQNPRHKITKRGQNVTFRCDPISEHNRLYWYRQTLGQGPEFLTYFQNEAQLEKSRLLSDRFSAERPKGSFSTLEIQRTEQGDSAMYLCASSLGQGAIEKLFFGSGTQLSVL.